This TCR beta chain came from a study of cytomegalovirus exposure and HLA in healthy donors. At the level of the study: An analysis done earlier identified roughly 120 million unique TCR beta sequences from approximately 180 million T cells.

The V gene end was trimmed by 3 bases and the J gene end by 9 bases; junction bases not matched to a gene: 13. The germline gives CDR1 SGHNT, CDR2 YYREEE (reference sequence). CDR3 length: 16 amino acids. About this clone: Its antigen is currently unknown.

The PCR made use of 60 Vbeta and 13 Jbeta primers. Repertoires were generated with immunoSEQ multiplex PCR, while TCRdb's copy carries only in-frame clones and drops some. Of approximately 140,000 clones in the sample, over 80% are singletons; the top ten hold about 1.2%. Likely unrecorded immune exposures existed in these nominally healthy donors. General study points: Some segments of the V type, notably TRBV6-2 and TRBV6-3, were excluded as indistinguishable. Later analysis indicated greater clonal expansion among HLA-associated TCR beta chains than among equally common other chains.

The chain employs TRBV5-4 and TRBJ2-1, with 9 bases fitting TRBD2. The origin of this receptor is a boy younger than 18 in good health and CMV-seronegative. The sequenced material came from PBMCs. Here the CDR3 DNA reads TGTGCCAGCAGCTCCCCCTTAGCGGGAGCGTTTAGTGAGCAGTTCTTC. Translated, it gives CASSSPLAGAFSEQFF.